The 26 T cell receptor beta chains below all came from one sample that was sequenced in a study of molecular identifiers for immune sequencing clone quantification (dated by TCRdb to 2017 to 2018). The library came from PCR. TCRdb records Illumina HiSeq 4000 as the sequencer. TCRdb's own reprocessing of the public reads used fastp at Q25 and MiXCR and kept productive beta chains. Every CDR3 protein is listed once, alongside the most common genes and DNA of its rows. The sample has about 640,000 distinct CDR3 sequences on record, about 20% of them singletons. About 0.9% of the sample belongs to the ten largest clones. The sequenced material came from naive CD8+ T cells from blood, with Jurkat cell RNA spiked in. The sample's cell subset or site label is to be understood as: FACS-sorted CD8+CD4-CCR7+CD45RA+ naive T cells. The receptors come from a human donor in good health. Some libraries in this study had Jurkat cell RNA spiked in.

The rearrangement joins TRBV12-3 or TRBV12-4 to TRBJ1-1, with D possibly being TRBD1 (5 bases). The CDR3 runs to 16 residues. V lost 4 bases to trimming and J lost 3 bases, with 18 bases between them. The CDR3 DNA reads as TGTGCCAGCAGTTCCACAGGTTCCCAGTACTACACTGAAGCTTTCTTT. This gives the protein CASSSTGSQYYTEAFF.

This clonotype was detected many times. The chain links TRBV20-1 to TRBJ1-1, with D perhaps matching TRBD1 (6 bases). Germline CDR1 reads DFQATT; CDR2 reads SNEGSKA (reference sequence). Deletions cut 2 bases from V and 0 bases from J, with 10 bases between. The length of the CDR3 is 14 residues. The CDR3 coding sequence is TGCAGTGCTAGACCGGACAGCTTGAACACTGAAGCTTTCTTT. Translating it yields CSARPDSLNTEAFF.

This clonotype has at least ten counts. The rearrangement uses TRBV5-6 and TRBJ1-1; D gene ambiguous. The CDR3 is made up of 13 amino acids. V lost 4 bases and J 6 bases, leaving 13 bases between the germline ends. Germline assignment: CDR1 SGHDT and CDR2 YYEEEE. CDR3 residues: CASSGGTDPEAFF. The CDR3 DNA follows: TGTGCCAGCAGCGGAGGTACGGACCCTGAAGCTTTCTTT.

This clonotype has a count of ten or more. The chain links TRBV12-3 or TRBV12-4 to TRBJ2-2; no firm D call. The CDR3 runs to 14 residues. With 1 base removed from V and 3 bases from J, the gap between germline ends came to 6 bases. As DNA, the CDR3 is TGTGCCAGCAGTTTAGTTCAGGACACCGGGGAGCTGTTTTTT. Its protein product is CASSLVQDTGELFF.

The V gene is TRBV5-4, the J gene TRBJ2-1, with D tentatively TRBD1 (5 bases). The CDR3 has 15 residues. Per germline, CDR1 SGHNT and CDR2 YYREEE (reference sequence). Trimming shortened V by 0 bases and J by 9 bases, and 16 bases separated the two germline ends. In DNA form, the CDR3 reads TGTGCCAGCAGCTTGGACGGCAGGGTGGTGGGTGAGCAGTTCTTC. Protein sequence: CASSLDGRVVGEQFF.

This clonotype was seen once. A read error may be the cause here, since a much bigger clone is one base away. This rearrangement joins TRBV27 to TRBJ2-3, with D perhaps TRBD1 (6 bases). With 5 bases removed from V and 0 bases from J, the gap between germline ends came to 18 bases. Germline CDR1 is MNHEY and CDR2 is SMNVEV (reference sequence). CDR3 length: 17 amino acids. The CDR3 loop reads CASSTRQEPASTDTQYF. CDR3 sequence (DNA): TGTGCCAGCAGTACTCGACAGGAGCCGGCTAGCACAGATACGCAGTATTTT.

This clonotype came up a few times. The V call is TRBV30, the J call TRBJ1-4; D is unresolved. Trimming shortened V by 3 bases and J by 8 bases, and 16 bases separated the two germline ends. In germline, CDR1 is GTSNPN, CDR2 SVGIG (reference sequence). This CDR3 has 14 amino acids. This CDR3 is CAWSLAWPAEKLFF. CDR3 nucleotides: TGTGCCTGGAGCCTGGCCTGGCCTGCCGAAAAACTGTTTTTT.

This clonotype has a count of ten or more. This rearrangement joins TRBV4-3 to TRBJ2-7; the D is unclear. This CDR3 region has 15 residues. Trimming took 0 bases from V and 0 from J, leaving 9 bases between them. Germline CDR1 and CDR2: LGHNA and YSLEER. Here the CDR3 reads CASSQDSRSSYEQYF. CDR3 nucleotides: TGCGCCAGCAGCCAAGATAGCCGGAGCTCCTACGAGCAGTACTTC.

Remarks on this clonotype: Possible read error: a much larger clone is one base away. The chain recombines TRBV3-1 with TRBJ2-3, with D perhaps matching TRBD1 (5 bases). CDR3 size: 13 residues. Germline assignment: CDR1 LGHDT and CDR2 YNNKEL (reference sequence). CDR3 amino acids: CASRNKGTGTQYF. CDR3 DNA: TGTGCCAGCAGAAATAAGGGTACAGGTACGCAGTATTTT.

This clonotype has ten or more counts. V gene TRBV29-1 combines with J gene TRBJ2-2; D ambiguous. The V end lost 7 bases, the J end lost 0 bases, and 15 bases lay between the germline ends. Germline CDR1 SQVTM, CDR2 ANQGSEA. The CDR3 has 15 residues. CDR3 amino acids: CSATARRTNTGELFF. CDR3 in DNA: TGCAGCGCCACCGCCCGGCGGACGAACACCGGGGAGCTGTTTTTT.

This clonotype was seen repeatedly, ten times or more. The chain is built from TRBV7-9 and TRBJ2-7; 9 bases map to TRBD2. This CDR3 spans 15 amino acids. Germline V lookup: CDR1 SEHNR, CDR2 FQNEAQ (reference sequence). With 5 bases clipped from V and 4 bases from J, the junction kept 9 bases outside the gene matches. CDR3 bases: TGTGCCAGCAGCCCCAGGGGAGCGGGGGGTTACGAGCAGTACTTC. This gives the protein CASSPRGAGGYEQYF.

The table lists this clonotype with many counts. The rearrangement links TRBV20-1 to TRBJ2-1; a possible D gene is TRBD2 (6 bases). V was pared by 0 bases and J by 0 bases, with 9 bases between. The CDR3 extends over 15 amino acids. Germline V gives CDR1 DFQATT, CDR2 SNEGSKA (reference sequence). The CDR3: CSARDWGDSYNEQFF. The DNA for the CDR3 is TGCAGTGCTAGAGATTGGGGGGACTCCTACAATGAGCAGTTCTTC.

The chain combines TRBV20-1 with TRBJ2-3, with 9 nucleotides matching TRBD2. The length of the CDR3 is 14 residues. The V and J ends lost 4 bases and 2 bases, in that order; junction bases with no gene match: 4. Germline V gene sequence: CDR1 DFQATT, CDR2 SNEGSKA (reference sequence). CDR3 DNA: TGCAGTGCTACTCAGCGGGGGGACACAGATACGCAGTATTTT. This translates into CSATQRGDTDTQYF.

This clonotype was picked up many times. This chain links TRBV9 with TRBJ1-1; a possible D gene is TRBD1 (5 bases). Deletions cut 0 bases from V and 8 bases from J, with 14 bases between. Germline loops: CDR1 SGDLS, CDR2 YYNGEE. The CDR3 is made up of 14 amino acids. The CDR3 DNA reads as TGTGCCAGCAGCGTAGGTGGGACCCAGGAGGAAGCTTTCTTT. Translation: CASSVGGTQEEAFF.

This clonotype was picked up many times. The rearrangement links TRBV20-1 to TRBJ2-7; D is unresolved. V was trimmed by 8 bases and J by 1 base, leaving 15 bases between them. The CDR3 spans 13 residues. Germline assignment: CDR1 DFQATT and CDR2 SNEGSKA (reference sequence). CDR3 amino acids: CSTRGEASYEQYF. The CDR3 coding sequence is TGCAGTACCCGTGGAGAGGCTTCCTACGAGCAGTACTTC.

The chain carries TRBV11-2 and TRBJ1-5; D may be TRBD1 (6 bases). Trimming took off 4 bases at V and 7 bases at J, with 20 bases between the two ends. The CDR3 length is 16 residues. The germline V gene has CDR1 SGHAT and CDR2 FQNNGV. In nucleotides, the CDR3 is TGTGCCAGCAGCTCACCTATTGGACAGAATTACCAGCCCCAGCATTTT. Translation gives CASSSPIGQNYQPQHF.

As regards this clonotype: At one end the junction does not follow the germline gene, possibly because of a read error. The rearrangement joins TRBV20-1 to TRBJ1-2; possibly TRBD1 for D (5 bases). The CDR3 has 14 amino acids. CDR1 is DFQATT and CDR2 is SNEGSKA in the germline V gene (reference sequence). For the CDR3, the DNA is TGCGGTGCTAGAAAAACAGGTCTGGACTATGGCTACACCTTC. This codes for CGARKTGLDYGYTF.

This clonotype was seen many times. The rearrangement uses TRBV7-9 and TRBJ2-7; TRBD1 agrees at 8 bases. The CDR3 is 14 amino acids. The ends lost 5 bases at V and 6 bases at J; junction bases unmatched: 9. Germline CDR1 SEHNR, CDR2 FQNEAQ (reference sequence). The CDR3 loop is CASSPGQVGAEQYF. The CDR3 DNA sequence: TGTGCCAGCAGCCCGGGACAGGTTGGTGCCGAGCAGTACTTC.

This clonotype was counted many times. The chain carries TRBV14 and TRBJ1-1; possibly TRBD1 for D (5 bases). The CDR3 is 11 amino acids. Germline lookup yields CDR1 SGHDN and CDR2 FVKESK. V lost 5 bases to trimming and J lost 13 bases, with 14 bases between them. CDR3 amino acids: CASSVGPQVFF. CDR3 DNA: TGTGCCAGCAGCGTGGGACCTCAAGTTTTCTTT.

Ten or more counts support this clonotype. The chain joins TRBV6-5 to TRBJ2-1, with D tentatively TRBD1 (6 bases). In germline, CDR1 is MNHEY, CDR2 SVGAGI. Trimming cost V 4 bases and J 1 base, with 14 bases left between them. The CDR3 covers 16 residues. The CDR3 coding sequence is TGTGCCAGCAGTTTACAGGGTACGCAATCCTACAATGAGCAGTTCTTC. This sequence encodes CASSLQGTQSYNEQFF.

This chain's CDR3 is CASSYWFVASGGNTGELFF. The CDR3 coding sequence is TGTGCCAGCAGTTACTGGTTCGTCGCTAGCGGGGGGAACACCGGGGAGCTGTTTTTT. The chain links TRBV6-2 or TRBV6-3 to TRBJ2-2; 10 nucleotides match TRBD2. Losses at the gene ends were 1 base for V and 1 base for J; bases not matched to a gene: 9. The CDR3 length is 19 residues. The germline V gene encodes CDR1 MNHEY and CDR2 SVGEGT.

Judged by abundance, this clonotype is medium-sized. The junction shows a germline mismatch at one end, possibly a read error. The chain joins TRBV28 to TRBJ2-5, with D possibly being TRBD1 (6 bases). The germline V gene encodes CDR1 MDHEN and CDR2 SYDVKM. This CDR3 spans 14 amino acids. The CDR3 loop is CASTLTGTQGTQYF. CDR3 bases: TGTGCCAGCACCCTGACAGGAACCCAAGGGACCCAGTACTTC.

This chain links TRBV19 with TRBJ2-3, with 10 bases that match TRBD2. Germline CDR1 reads LNHDA; CDR2 reads SQIVND (reference sequence). The CDR3 consists of 16 residues. The ends lost 3 bases at V and 4 bases at J; junction bases unmatched: 7. The CDR3 loop reads CASSILASGGADTQYF. CDR3 nucleotides: TGTGCCAGTAGTATCCTGGCTAGCGGGGGTGCAGATACGCAGTATTTT.

This clonotype was counted at least ten times. The V call is TRBV7-2, the J call TRBJ2-7; D might be TRBD1 or TRBD2, each matching 5 bases. Looked up from germline, CDR1 is SGHTA and CDR2 is FQGNSA. This CDR3 comprises 13 residues. With 2 bases removed from V and 5 bases from J, the gap between germline ends came to 10 bases. The CDR3 region is CASSLLGVHEQYF. The DNA for the CDR3 is TGTGCCAGCAGCTTACTGGGGGTGCACGAGCAGTACTTC.

This clonotype was picked up a small number of times. This chain joins TRBV12-3 or TRBV12-4 and TRBJ2-1; TRBD1 or TRBD2 may be the D gene (5 bases each). The CDR3 sequence is 14 residues long. The ends were cut back, 6 bases at V and 9 bases at J, with 18 bases in the middle. The CDR3: CASSWGSPTGEQFF. In nucleotides, the CDR3 is TGTGCCAGCAGCTGGGGGTCGCCCACAGGTGAGCAGTTCTTC.

Ten or more counts support this clonotype. The V gene is TRBV7-9, the J gene TRBJ2-2; 10 bases map to TRBD2. Germline CDR1 is SEHNR and CDR2 is FQNEAQ (reference sequence). CDR3 length: 17 amino acids. V lost 5 bases and J lost 2; bases outside the gene matches: 8. The CDR3 nucleotides are TGTGCCAGCAGCCCTCCAGCGGGGGGGTCTAACACCGGGGAGCTGTTTTTT. This codes for CASSPPAGGSNTGELFF.